This entry features one TCR beta chain sequence. The sample belongs to a study of blood T cell repertoires in COVID-19. Study context: Specimens from acute and convalescent COVID-19 originated in the United States, Italy and Spain. T cells, B-cell-depleted T cells, or PBMCs provided the cDNA or gDNA that served as material.

The CDR3 has 14 residues. The germline CDR1 and CDR2 sequences are MNHEY and SVGAGI. Trimming took 7 bases from V and 2 from J, leaving 12 bases between them. In the source study's methods: Amplification of reference gene primers provided the estimated nucleated cell counts. Clones were sequenced by immunoSEQ multiplex PCR, and TCRdb holds only the in-frame ones, with some missing. The DNA gave D and trimming, while V, J and clone size come from that table. The sample has 120,000 or so clones, less than 75% seen once. This TCR was sampled from a woman aged 55-70 years with acute or convalescent COVID-19. The chain couples TRBV6-5 to TRBJ1-3, with D possibly being TRBD1 (5 bases). The specimen was peripheral blood. The CDR3 loop reads CASNPRGTGNTIYF. In nucleotides, the CDR3 is TGTGCCAGCAACCCTCGGGGGACTGGAAACACCATATATTTT.